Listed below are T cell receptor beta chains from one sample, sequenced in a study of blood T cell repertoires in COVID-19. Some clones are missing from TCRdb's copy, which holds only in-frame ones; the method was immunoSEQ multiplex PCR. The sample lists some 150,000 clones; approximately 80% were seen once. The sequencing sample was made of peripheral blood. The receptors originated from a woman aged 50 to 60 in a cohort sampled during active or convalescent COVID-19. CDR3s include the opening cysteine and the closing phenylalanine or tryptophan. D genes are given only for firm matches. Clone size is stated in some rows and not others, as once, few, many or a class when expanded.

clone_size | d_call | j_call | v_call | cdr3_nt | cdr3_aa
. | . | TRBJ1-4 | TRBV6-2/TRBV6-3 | TGTGCCAGCAGTTACCGGAGGGGTGAAAAACTGTTTTTT | CASSYRRGEKLFF
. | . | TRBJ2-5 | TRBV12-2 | TGTGCAAGTCGCTCTGGGACTAGCGGGGTGTGGATCTACCAAGAGACCCAGTACTTC | CASRSGTSGVWIYQETQYF
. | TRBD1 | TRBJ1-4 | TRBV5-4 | TGTGCCAGCAGCTTGGGGGACAGGGCGAACGAAAAACTGTTTTTT | CASSLGDRANEKLFF
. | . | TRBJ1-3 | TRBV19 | TGTGCCAGTAGTATAACGAGCTCTGGAAACACCATATATTTT | CASSITSSGNTIYF
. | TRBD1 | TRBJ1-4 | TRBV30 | TGTGCCTGGAGCAGGGGGGTTTTTGAAAAACTGTTTTTT | CAWSRGVFEKLFF
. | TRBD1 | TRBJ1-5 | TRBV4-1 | TGCGCCAGCAGCCAAGAGGGGGACAGGTACTTTAATCAGCCCCAGCATTTT | CASSQEGDRYFNQPQHF
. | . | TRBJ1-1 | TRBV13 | TGTGCCAGCAGCTTCCTTAAAAAGAACACTGAAGCTTTCTTT | CASSFLKKNTEAFF
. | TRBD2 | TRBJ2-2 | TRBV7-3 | TGTGCCAGCAGCCCTAGCGGATCGAACACCGGGGAGCTGTTTTTT | CASSPSGSNTGELFF
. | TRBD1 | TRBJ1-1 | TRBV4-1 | TGCGCCAGCAGCCAAGCCAGGGGGACTGAAGCTTTCTTT | CASSQARGTEAFF
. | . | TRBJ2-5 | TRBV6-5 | TGTGCCAGCAGTAGAGGAGAGACCCAGTACTTC | CASSRGETQYF
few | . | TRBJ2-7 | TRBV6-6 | TGTGCCAGCAGTTACGGACAGCCCGAGCAGTACTTC | CASSYGQPEQYF
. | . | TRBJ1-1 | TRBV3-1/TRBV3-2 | TGTGCCAGCAGCCAACTCAGGGATGCAACTGAAGCTTTCTTT | CASSQLRDATEAFF
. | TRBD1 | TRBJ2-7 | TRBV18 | TGTGCCAGCTCATCAATAACCGGGACAGGCTCCTACGAGCAGTACTTC | CASSSITGTGSYEQYF
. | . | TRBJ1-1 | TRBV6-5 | TGTGCCAGCAGTTACTGGGGCAGGGGCAACACTGAAGCTTTCTTT | CASSYWGRGNTEAFF
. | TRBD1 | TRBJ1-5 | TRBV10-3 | TGTGCCATCAGTACAGGGGGCCAGGGCAATCAGCCCCAGCATTTT | CAISTGGQGNQPQHF
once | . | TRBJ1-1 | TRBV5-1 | TGCGCCAGCAGCACCGGGACACCGAACACTGAAGCTTTCTTT | CASSTGTPNTEAFF
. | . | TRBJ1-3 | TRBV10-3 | TGTGCCATCAGGGCCGACACCCACTCTGGAAACACCATATATTTT | CAIRADTHSGNTIYF
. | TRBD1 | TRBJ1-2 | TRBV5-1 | TGCGCCAGCAGCCTAGGGGGCCACTATGGCTACACCTTC | CASSLGGHYGYTF
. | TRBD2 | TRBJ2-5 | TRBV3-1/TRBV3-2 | TGTGCCAGCAGCCACTGGGGGGGACCCCAAGAGACCCAGTACTTC | CASSHWGGPQETQYF
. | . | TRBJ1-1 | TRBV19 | TGTGCCAGTAGTATGGAGGGGACGAACACTGAAGCTTTCTTT | CASSMEGTNTEAFF
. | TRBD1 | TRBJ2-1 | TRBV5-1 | TGCGCCAGCAGCTATGGGACAGGGGTTTCCTACAATGAGCAGTTCTTC | CASSYGTGVSYNEQFF
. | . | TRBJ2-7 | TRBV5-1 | TGCGCCAGCAGCTTGGTTTCCGGGACAAACGAGCAGTACTTC | CASSLVSGTNEQYF
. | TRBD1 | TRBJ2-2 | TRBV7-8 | TGTGCCAGCAGCTTCGGCCAGGGGGCTGGGGAGCTGTTTTTT | CASSFGQGAGELFF
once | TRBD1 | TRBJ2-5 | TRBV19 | TGTGCCAGTAGTATCGGACAGGGGGCAGAGACCCAGTACTTC | CASSIGQGAETQYF
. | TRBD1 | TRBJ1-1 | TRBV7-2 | TGTGCCAGCAGCTCACACAGGGGCACTGAAGCTTTCTTT | CASSSHRGTEAFF
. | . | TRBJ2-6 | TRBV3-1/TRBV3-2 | TGTGCCAGCAGCCAAGGGAGGGCGATCTCTGGGGCCAACGTCCTGACTTTC | CASSQGRAISGANVLTF
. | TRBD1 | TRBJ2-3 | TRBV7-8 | TGTGCCAGCAGCTTCGAACGGAGGACAGGGGGCAATCGTGGCACAGATACGCAGTATTTT | CASSFERRTGGNRGTDTQYF
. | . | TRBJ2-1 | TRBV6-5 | TGTGCCAGCCGCCTCGCTCTAGCGAGTTTCAAGCAGTTCTTC | CASRLALASFKQFF
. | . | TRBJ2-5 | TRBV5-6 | TGTGCCAGCAGCTTCCGGCAGGGCGTGGGGCAAGAGACCCAGTACTTC | CASSFRQGVGQETQYF
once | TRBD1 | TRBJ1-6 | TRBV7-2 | TGTGCCAGCAGTTACAGGGGGCTCGATTCACCCCTCCACTTT | CASSYRGLDSPLHF
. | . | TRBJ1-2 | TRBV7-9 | TGTGCCAGCAGCCTCTCCGGTGGGGGGGAACGTGGCTACACCTTC | CASSLSGGGERGYTF
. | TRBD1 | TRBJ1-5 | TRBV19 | TGTGCCAGTAACGACAGGGGCAATCAGCCCCAGCATTTT | CASNDRGNQPQHF